These T cell receptor beta chains were read from a single sample in a study of blood T cell repertoires in COVID-19. The table came from immunoSEQ multiplex PCR; TCRdb's copy has only in-frame clones and leaves some out. Among about 260,000 clones listed, around 87% were seen once. Specimen: peripheral blood. The receptors derive from a woman in her forties or fifties with acute or convalescent COVID-19. CDR3s leave out the opening cysteine and the closing phenylalanine or tryptophan. Size is omitted from some rows. Given values are once, few, many or a class for expanded clones.

cdr3_aa: ASSHIYSEQF
v_call: TRBV11-2
clone_size: .

cdr3_aa: ASSGGAAAF
v_call: TRBV12-3/TRBV12-4
clone_size: .

cdr3_aa: AIKEPPQETQY
v_call: TRBV10-3
clone_size: .

cdr3_aa: ASRSGGYEQY
v_call: TRBV6-5
clone_size: once

cdr3_aa: ASSKPGQNYGYT
v_call: TRBV28
clone_size: .

cdr3_aa: SARAGTQY
v_call: TRBV29-1
clone_size: once

cdr3_aa: ASSLGLAGLETQY
v_call: TRBV5-1
clone_size: .

cdr3_aa: ASSQDSGSFSNQPQH
v_call: TRBV3-1/TRBV3-2
clone_size: .

cdr3_aa: ASSLEGQESSYEQY
v_call: TRBV2
clone_size: .

cdr3_aa: ASSLQGAYEQY
v_call: TRBV19
clone_size: .

cdr3_aa: ASSKGDRGFGEQF
v_call: TRBV28
clone_size: .

cdr3_aa: ASTPGGGDTQY
v_call: TRBV19
clone_size: .

cdr3_aa: ASSAEAGVMYEQY
v_call: TRBV2
clone_size: once

cdr3_aa: ASSPRGRGGEPF
v_call: TRBV7-2
clone_size: .

cdr3_aa: ASSYPDLRVDTQY
v_call: TRBV7-6
clone_size: once

cdr3_aa: ASSEALGTISYEQY
v_call: TRBV6-1
clone_size: .

cdr3_aa: ASSILPGTGGAAYGYT
v_call: TRBV5-1
clone_size: .

cdr3_aa: ATSQGATTNEKLF
v_call: TRBV15
clone_size: .

cdr3_aa: ASSYRGRGYGYT
v_call: TRBV7-2
clone_size: .

cdr3_aa: ASSLVRMSGNTEAF
v_call: TRBV7-2
clone_size: once

cdr3_aa: ASSARDRGPEKLF
v_call: TRBV3-1/TRBV3-2
clone_size: .

cdr3_aa: ASRGQVYETQY
v_call: TRBV14
clone_size: .

cdr3_aa: ASSQGQRFATNEKLF
v_call: TRBV4-1
clone_size: .

cdr3_aa: ASSPRLGGETQY
v_call: TRBV6-2/TRBV6-3
clone_size: .

cdr3_aa: ASSLSGHTEAF
v_call: TRBV12-3/TRBV12-4
clone_size: .

cdr3_aa: ASSVGEVTTYEQY
v_call: TRBV9
clone_size: .

cdr3_aa: ASSPTRREGLYEQY
v_call: TRBV7-2
clone_size: .

cdr3_aa: ASSPPSGDEQF
v_call: TRBV18
clone_size: .

cdr3_aa: ASSADRSYNSPLH
v_call: TRBV7-3
clone_size: .

cdr3_aa: ASTPETGNTGELF
v_call: TRBV5-1
clone_size: once

cdr3_aa: ASRALQGYTEAF
v_call: TRBV2
clone_size: .

cdr3_aa: ASSGTGGPEDNQPQH
v_call: TRBV28
clone_size: .

cdr3_aa: ASRLALFRRAYAETQY
v_call: TRBV12-2
clone_size: .

cdr3_aa: ASSDLRDRGLDTQY
v_call: TRBV7-2
clone_size: .

cdr3_aa: ASTEYGVQGYSNQPQH
v_call: TRBV19
clone_size: few

cdr3_aa: ASGGGSQPQH
v_call: TRBV27
clone_size: .

cdr3_aa: ASSGTGAGANVLT
v_call: TRBV9
clone_size: once

cdr3_aa: ASSPRTSGSGDEQF
v_call: TRBV9
clone_size: .

cdr3_aa: ASRTGDGSNQPQH
v_call: TRBV2
clone_size: .

cdr3_aa: ASSLGGLYGYT
v_call: TRBV7-3
clone_size: .

cdr3_aa: ASSFNEQY
v_call: TRBV28
clone_size: once

cdr3_aa: ASSLWPGQGQSSYNEQF
v_call: TRBV28
clone_size: .

cdr3_aa: ASSPDRLLTSGQAEGEQY
v_call: TRBV6-2/TRBV6-3
clone_size: .

cdr3_aa: ASSVTGQGWTNEKLF
v_call: TRBV9
clone_size: .

cdr3_aa: ASSQDGTSGRVQF
v_call: TRBV4-3
clone_size: .

cdr3_aa: ASRPTGGYGYT
v_call: TRBV6-5
clone_size: .

cdr3_aa: ASSLTGGASFGYT
v_call: TRBV28
clone_size: .

cdr3_aa: ASSPAGQATNEKLF
v_call: TRBV5-5
clone_size: .